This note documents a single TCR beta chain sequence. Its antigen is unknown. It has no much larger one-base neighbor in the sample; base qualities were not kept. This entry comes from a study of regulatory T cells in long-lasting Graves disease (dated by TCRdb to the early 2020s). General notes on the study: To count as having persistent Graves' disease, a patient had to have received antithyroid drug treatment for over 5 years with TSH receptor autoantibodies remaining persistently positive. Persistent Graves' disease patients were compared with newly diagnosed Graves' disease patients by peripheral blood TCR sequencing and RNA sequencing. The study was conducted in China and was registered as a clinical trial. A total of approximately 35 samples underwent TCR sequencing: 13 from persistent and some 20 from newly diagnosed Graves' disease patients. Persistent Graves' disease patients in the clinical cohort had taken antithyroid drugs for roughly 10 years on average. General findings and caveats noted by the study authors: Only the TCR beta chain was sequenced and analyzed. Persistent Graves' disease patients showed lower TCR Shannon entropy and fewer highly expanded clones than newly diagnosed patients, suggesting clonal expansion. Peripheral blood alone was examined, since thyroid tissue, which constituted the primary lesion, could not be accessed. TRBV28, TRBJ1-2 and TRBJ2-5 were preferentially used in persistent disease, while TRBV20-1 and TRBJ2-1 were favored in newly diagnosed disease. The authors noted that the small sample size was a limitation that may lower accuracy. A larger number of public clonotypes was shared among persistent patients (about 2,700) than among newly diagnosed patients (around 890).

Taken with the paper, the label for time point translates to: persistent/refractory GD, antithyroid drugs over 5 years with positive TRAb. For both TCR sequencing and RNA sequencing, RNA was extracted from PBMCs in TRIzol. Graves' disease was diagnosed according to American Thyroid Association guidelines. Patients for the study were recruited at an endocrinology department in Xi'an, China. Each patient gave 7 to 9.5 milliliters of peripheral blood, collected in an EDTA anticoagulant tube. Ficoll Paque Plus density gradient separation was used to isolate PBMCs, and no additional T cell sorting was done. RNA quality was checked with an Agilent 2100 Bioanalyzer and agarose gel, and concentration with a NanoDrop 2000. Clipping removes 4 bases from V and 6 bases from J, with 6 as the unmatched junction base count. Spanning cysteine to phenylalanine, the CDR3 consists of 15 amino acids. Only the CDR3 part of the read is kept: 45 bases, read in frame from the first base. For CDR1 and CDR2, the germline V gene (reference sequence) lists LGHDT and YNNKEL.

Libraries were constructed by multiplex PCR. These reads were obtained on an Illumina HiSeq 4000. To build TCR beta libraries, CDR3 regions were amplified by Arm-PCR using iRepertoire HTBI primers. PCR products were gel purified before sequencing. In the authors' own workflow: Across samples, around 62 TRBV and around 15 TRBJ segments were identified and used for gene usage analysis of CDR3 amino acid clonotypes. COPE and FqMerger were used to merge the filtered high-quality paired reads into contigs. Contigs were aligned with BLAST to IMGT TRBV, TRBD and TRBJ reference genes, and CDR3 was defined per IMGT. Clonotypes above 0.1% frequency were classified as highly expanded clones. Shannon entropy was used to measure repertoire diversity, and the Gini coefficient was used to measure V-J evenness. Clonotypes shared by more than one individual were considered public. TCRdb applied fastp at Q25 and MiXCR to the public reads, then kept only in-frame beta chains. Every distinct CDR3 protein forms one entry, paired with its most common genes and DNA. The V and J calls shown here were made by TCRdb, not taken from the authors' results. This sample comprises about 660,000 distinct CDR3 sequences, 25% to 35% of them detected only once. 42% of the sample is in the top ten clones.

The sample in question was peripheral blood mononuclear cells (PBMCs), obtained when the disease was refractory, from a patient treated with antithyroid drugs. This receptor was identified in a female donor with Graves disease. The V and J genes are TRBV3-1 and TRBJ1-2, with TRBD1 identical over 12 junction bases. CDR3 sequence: CASSPGTGGSNGYTF. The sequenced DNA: TGTGCCAGCAGCCCCGGGACAGGGGGCTCGAATGGCTACACCTTC. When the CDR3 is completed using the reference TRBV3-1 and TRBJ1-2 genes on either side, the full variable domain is DTAVSQTPKYLVTQMGNDKSIKCEQNLGHDTMYWYKQDSKKFLKIMFSYNNKELIINETVPNRFSPKSPDKAHLNLHINSLELGDSAVYFCASSPGTGGSNGYTFGSGTRLTVV.